The rows below give T cell receptor beta chains drawn from one sample of a study of identical twins. TCRdb fed the 5' RACE reads into MiXCR, producing one record per CDR3 protein. Of about 690,000 distinct CDR3 sequences in the sample, 5.5% to 7.5% were seen once. Sequencing was performed on naive T cells sorted from blood. The receptors originated from a young man in good health. CDR3s include the opening cysteine and the closing phenylalanine or tryptophan. Only some rows state a clone size, as once, few, many or a class for expanded clones.

size: few; V: TRBV4-1; CDR3: CASSQVSGSAGELFF
size: many; V: TRBV24-1; CDR3: CATSDLGLAGYNEQFF
size: .; V: TRBV19; CDR3: CASSFTAGVADTQYF
size: few; V: TRBV12-3/TRBV12-4; CDR3: CATKTALQPQHF
size: few; V: TRBV12-3/TRBV12-4; CDR3: CASRGGLAGANEQFF
size: many; V: TRBV25-1; CDR3: CASSEGLGGYTF
size: many; V: TRBV20-1; CDR3: CSARRPGSGYTF
size: many; V: TRBV27; CDR3: CASRLRVGGEQYF
size: many; V: TRBV20-1; CDR3: CSARVGTSGRNGETQYF
size: few; V: TRBV19; CDR3: CASSIGTVGAEAFF
size: .; V: TRBV11-1; CDR3: CASRYSGSPKNIQYF
size: many; V: TRBV5-1; CDR3: CASSLGGTPNTGELFF
size: few; V: TRBV12-3/TRBV12-4; CDR3: CASSSPGSYNEQFF
size: few; V: TRBV6-5; CDR3: CASSSRTDAYEQYF
size: many; V: TRBV13; CDR3: CASSLTSGSVSYEQYF
size: many; V: TRBV28; CDR3: CASRPTSGRVNEQFF
size: many; V: TRBV12-3/TRBV12-4; CDR3: CASSFSGGRASGSVTGELFF
size: .; V: TRBV28; CDR3: CASRTTGAGSSYNEQFF
size: few; V: TRBV5-1; CDR3: CASSPPLAGAYNEQFF
size: few; V: TRBV18; CDR3: CASSPPGRNEQFF
size: many; V: TRBV20-1; CDR3: CSASPPNQPQHF
size: few; V: TRBV19; CDR3: CASGQSRSSGANVLTF
size: many; V: TRBV7-9; CDR3: CASNQVNEQFF
size: many; V: TRBV12-3/TRBV12-4; CDR3: CASSLKQGALTEAFF
size: few; V: TRBV5-1; CDR3: CASSLGQVDSTGELFF
size: few; V: TRBV6-5; CDR3: CASSSPGTGLQETQYF
size: many; V: TRBV4-1; CDR3: CASSQVAVGEKLFF
size: few; V: TRBV2; CDR3: CASTGTGESTDTQYF
size: many; V: TRBV6-1; CDR3: CASSTGKGYEQFF
size: few; V: TRBV12-3/TRBV12-4; CDR3: CASSPQVYPNYGYTF
size: many; V: TRBV12-3/TRBV12-4; CDR3: CASSLAGRHNEQFF
size: few; V: TRBV5-1; CDR3: CASSLGDQSGYTF
size: many; V: TRBV20-1; CDR3: CSASRGDTQYF
size: few; V: TRBV16; CDR3: CASSQSWDRGGQYF
size: many; V: TRBV5-6; CDR3: CASSLSGGASNQPQHF
size: many; V: TRBV12-3/TRBV12-4; CDR3: CASTSSTDTQYF
size: few; V: TRBV12-3/TRBV12-4; CDR3: CALTRGERADTQYF